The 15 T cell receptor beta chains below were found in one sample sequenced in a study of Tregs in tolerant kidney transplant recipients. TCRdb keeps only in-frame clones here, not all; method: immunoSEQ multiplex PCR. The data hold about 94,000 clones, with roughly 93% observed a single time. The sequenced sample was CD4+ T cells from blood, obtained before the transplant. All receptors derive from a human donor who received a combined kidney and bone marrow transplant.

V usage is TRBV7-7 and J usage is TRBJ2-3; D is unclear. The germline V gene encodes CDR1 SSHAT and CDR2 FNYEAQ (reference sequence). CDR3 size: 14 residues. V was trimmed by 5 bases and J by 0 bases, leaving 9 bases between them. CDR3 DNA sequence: TGTGCCAGCAGCCTTCAGTTTAGCACAGATACGCAGTATTTT. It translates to CASSLQFSTDTQYF.

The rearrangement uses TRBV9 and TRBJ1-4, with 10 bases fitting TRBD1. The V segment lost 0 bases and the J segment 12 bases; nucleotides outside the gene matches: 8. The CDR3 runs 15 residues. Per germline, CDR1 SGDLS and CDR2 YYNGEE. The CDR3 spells CASSVGDRGHGELFF. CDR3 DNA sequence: TGTGCCAGCAGCGTAGGGGACAGGGGCCATGGGGAACTGTTTTTT. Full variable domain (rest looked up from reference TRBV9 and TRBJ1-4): DSGVTQTPKHLITATGQRVTLRCSPRSGDLSVYWYQQSLDQGLQFLIQYYNGEERAKGNILERFSAQQFPDLHSELNLSSLELGDSALYFCASSVGDRGHGELFFGSGTQLSVL.

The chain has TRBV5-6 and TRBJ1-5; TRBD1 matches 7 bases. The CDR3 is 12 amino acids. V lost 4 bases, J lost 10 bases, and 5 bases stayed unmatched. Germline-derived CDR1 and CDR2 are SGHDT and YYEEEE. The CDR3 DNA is TGTGCCAGCAGCAACAGGGGAGGACCCCAGCATTTT. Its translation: CASSNRGGPQHF.

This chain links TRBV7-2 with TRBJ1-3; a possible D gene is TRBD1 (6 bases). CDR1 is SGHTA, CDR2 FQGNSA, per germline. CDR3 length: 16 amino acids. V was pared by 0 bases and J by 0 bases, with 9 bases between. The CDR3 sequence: CASSLAGTHSGNTIYF. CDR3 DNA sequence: TGTGCCAGCAGCTTAGCCGGGACACACTCTGGAAACACCATATATTTT.

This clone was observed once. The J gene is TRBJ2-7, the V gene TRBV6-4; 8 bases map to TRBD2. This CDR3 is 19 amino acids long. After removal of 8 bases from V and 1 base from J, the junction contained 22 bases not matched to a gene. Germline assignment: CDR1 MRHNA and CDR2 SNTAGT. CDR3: CASSFWGRARGGGSYEQYF. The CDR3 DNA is TGTGCCAGCTCATTTTGGGGCAGGGCGAGGGGCGGGGGGTCCTACGAGCAGTACTTC.

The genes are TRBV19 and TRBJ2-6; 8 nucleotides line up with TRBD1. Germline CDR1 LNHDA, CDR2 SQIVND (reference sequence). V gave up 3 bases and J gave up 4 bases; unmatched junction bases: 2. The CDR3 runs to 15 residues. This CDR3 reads CASSMGTGGANVLTF. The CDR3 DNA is TGTGCCAGTAGTATGGGGACAGGCGGGGCCAACGTCCTGACTTTC.

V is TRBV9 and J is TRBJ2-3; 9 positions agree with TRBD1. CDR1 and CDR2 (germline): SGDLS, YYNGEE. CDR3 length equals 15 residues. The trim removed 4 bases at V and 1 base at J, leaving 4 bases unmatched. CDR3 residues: CASSINRGRTDTQYF. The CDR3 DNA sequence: TGTGCCAGCAGCATTAACAGGGGGCGCACAGATACGCAGTATTTT.

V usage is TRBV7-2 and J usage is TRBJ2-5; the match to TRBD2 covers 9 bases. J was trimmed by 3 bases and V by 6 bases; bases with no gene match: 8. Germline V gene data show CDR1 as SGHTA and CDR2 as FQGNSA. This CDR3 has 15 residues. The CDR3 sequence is CASSWASGVKETQYF. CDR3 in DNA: TGTGCCAGCAGTTGGGCTAGCGGGGTGAAAGAGACCCAGTACTTC.

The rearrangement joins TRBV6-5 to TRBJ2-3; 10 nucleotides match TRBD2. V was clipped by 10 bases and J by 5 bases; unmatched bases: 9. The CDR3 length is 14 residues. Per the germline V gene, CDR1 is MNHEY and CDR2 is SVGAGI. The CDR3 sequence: CATSLAGHQDTQYF. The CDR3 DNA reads TGTGCCACTTCACTAGCGGGACATCAAGATACGCAGTATTTT.

Written as DNA, the CDR3 is TGCGCCAGCAGCACCGGACTAGCGGGAAGCCAAGAGACCCAGTACTTC. Translating gives CASSTGLAGSQETQYF. This rearrangement joins TRBV5-1 to TRBJ2-5; the match to TRBD2 covers 12 bases. Germline CDR1 reads SGHRS; CDR2 reads YFSETQ. There are 16 residues in the CDR3. The junction had 5 bases not matched to a gene; V was cut back by 4 bases and J by 1 base.

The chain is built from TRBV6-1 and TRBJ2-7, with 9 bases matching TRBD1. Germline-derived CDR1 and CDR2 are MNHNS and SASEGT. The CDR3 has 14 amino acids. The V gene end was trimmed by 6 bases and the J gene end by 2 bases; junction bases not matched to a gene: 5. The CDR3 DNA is TGTGCCAGCAGAAAAGGGACAGGGACCTACGAGCAGTACTTC. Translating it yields CASRKGTGTYEQYF.

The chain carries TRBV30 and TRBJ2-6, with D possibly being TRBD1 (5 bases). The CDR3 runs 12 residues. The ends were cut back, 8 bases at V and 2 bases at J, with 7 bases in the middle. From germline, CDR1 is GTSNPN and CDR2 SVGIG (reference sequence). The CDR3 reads CATGTGANVLTF. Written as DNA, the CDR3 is TGTGCCACAGGTACTGGGGCCAACGTCCTGACTTTC.

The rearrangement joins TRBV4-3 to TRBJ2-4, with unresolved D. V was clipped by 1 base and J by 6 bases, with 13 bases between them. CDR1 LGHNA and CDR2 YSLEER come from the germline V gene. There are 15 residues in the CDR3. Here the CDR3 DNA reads TGCGCCAGCAGCCAAGGAGGATCACCACTAAACATTCAGTACTTC. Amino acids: CASSQGGSPLNIQYF.

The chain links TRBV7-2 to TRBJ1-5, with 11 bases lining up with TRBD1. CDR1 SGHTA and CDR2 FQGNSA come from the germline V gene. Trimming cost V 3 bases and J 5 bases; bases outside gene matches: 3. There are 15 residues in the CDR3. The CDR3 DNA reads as TGTGCCAGCAGCTTGCGGACAGGGGGCGATCAGCCCCAGCATTTT. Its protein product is CASSLRTGGDQPQHF.

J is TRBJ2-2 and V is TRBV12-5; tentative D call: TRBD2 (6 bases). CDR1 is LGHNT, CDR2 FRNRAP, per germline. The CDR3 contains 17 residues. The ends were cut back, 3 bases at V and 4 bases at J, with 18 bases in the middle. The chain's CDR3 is CASGFWFGGDFTGELFF. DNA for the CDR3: TGTGCTAGTGGTTTCTGGTTCGGGGGAGATTTCACCGGGGAGCTGTTTTTT.